The 20 T cell receptor beta chains reported below all come from one sample, sequenced in a study of blood T cell repertoires in COVID-19. Clones were sequenced by immunoSEQ multiplex PCR, and TCRdb holds only the in-frame ones, with some missing. The sample has 100,000 to 150,000 clones; about 88% are singletons. Sequencing was done on a sample of PBMCs or T cells enriched from blood (not recorded which). Receptor source: a man aged 35 to 55 with acute COVID-19.

J is TRBJ1-1 and V is TRBV6-5; D possibly corresponds to TRBD1 (5 bases). V was cut by 0 bases and J by 4 bases, with 9 bases left in between. This CDR3 has 14 amino acids. CDR1 is MNHEY and CDR2 is SVGAGI in the germline V gene. CDR3 DNA sequence: TGTGCCAGCAGTTACTCGGTGGGGCCCACTGAAGCTTTCTTT. Amino acid sequence: CASSYSVGPTEAFF.

The chain links TRBV3-1 (or the pseudogene TRBV3-2) to TRBJ2-1; a weak D match, TRBD2 (6 bases). This CDR3 comprises 15 residues. Trimming stripped 3 bases from V and 3 bases from J, with 12 bases between. Germline V lookup: CDR1 LGHDT, CDR2 YNNKEL (reference sequence). The CDR3 loop reads CASSHWRGSYNEQFF. In DNA, the CDR3 is TGTGCCAGCAGCCACTGGAGGGGCAGCTACAATGAGCAGTTCTTC.

The chain uses TRBV11-1 and TRBJ2-5; D perhaps matches TRBD2 (6 bases). Per germline, CDR1 SGHAT and CDR2 FQDESV (reference sequence). The CDR3 length is 15 residues. The V gene lost 8 bases and the J gene lost 1 base, with 17 bases spanning the gap. The DNA of the CDR3 is TGTGCCAGCGGAATAGCGGCTGGGGCCCAAGAGACCCAGTACTTC. Protein sequence: CASGIAAGAQETQYF. Variable domain in full (rest from reference TRBV11-1 and TRBJ2-5): EAEVAQSPRYKITEKSQAVAFWCDPISGHATLYWYRQILGQGPELLVQFQDESVVDDSQLPKDRFSAERLKGVDSTLKIQPAELGDSAMYLCASGIAAGAQETQYFGPGTRLLVL.

The chain carries TRBV18 and TRBJ1-5, with 7 bases lining up with TRBD1. V lost 1 base to trimming and J lost 6 bases; unmatched junction nucleotides: 9. Germline lookup yields CDR1 KGHSH and CDR2 LQKENI. The CDR3 is 16 residues long. CDR3 in amino acids: CASSPQGAGNFQPQHF. The CDR3 DNA reads as TGTGCCAGCTCACCACAGGGGGCCGGAAACTTTCAGCCCCAGCATTTT.

This clone was recorded a few times. This chain links TRBV19 with TRBJ1-1; maybe TRBD1 (5 bases). V lost 2 bases, J lost 3 bases, and 13 bases lay in between. This CDR3 has 15 residues. The germline V gene encodes CDR1 LNHDA and CDR2 SQIVND (reference sequence). This chain's CDR3 is CASSIFRQGYTEAFF. Here the CDR3 DNA reads TGTGCCAGTAGTATATTTAGGCAGGGCTACACTGAAGCTTTCTTT. Drawing the rest from reference TRBV19 and TRBJ1-1, the complete variable domain is DGGITQSPKYLFRKEGQNVTLSCEQNLNHDAMYWYRQDPGQGLRLIYYSQIVNDFQKGDIAEGYSVSREKKESFPLTVTSAQKNPTAFYLCASSIFRQGYTEAFFGQGTRLTVV.

This chain links TRBV6-5 with TRBJ1-1; 7 bases line up with TRBD1. In germline, CDR1 is MNHEY, CDR2 SVGAGI. With 11 bases clipped from V and 1 base from J, the junction kept 7 bases outside the gene matches. The CDR3 is 13 amino acids. DNA of the CDR3: TGTGCCTCTACAGGGGCAGCGAACACTGAAGCTTTCTTT. This sequence encodes CASTGAANTEAFF.

The chain has TRBV19 and TRBJ2-2; possibly TRBD1 for D (6 bases). Germline V gives CDR1 LNHDA, CDR2 SQIVND (reference sequence). The V end was cut by 7 bases, the J end by 3 bases, with 15 bases between. The CDR3 covers 15 residues. The CDR3 here is CASTSTGLHTGELFF. Here the CDR3 DNA reads TGTGCCAGTACCAGCACAGGGTTACACACCGGGGAGCTGTTTTTT.

This clone was seen only a few times. This chain connects TRBV5-1 to TRBJ1-5; 7 bases fit TRBD1. CDR1 is SGHRS, CDR2 YFSETQ, per germline. J lost 5 bases, V lost 0 bases, and 8 bases had no gene match. CDR3 length equals 16 residues. CDR3 nucleotides: TGCGCCAGCAGCTTGGAGGGGGCAGGTGGTCATCAGCCCCAGCATTTT. Translating it yields CASSLEGAGGHQPQHF.

The chain has TRBV2 and TRBJ2-1; 7 nucleotides align to TRBD1. Germline values: CDR1 SNHLY, CDR2 FYNNEI. The CDR3 consists of 15 residues. V lost 4 bases and J lost 3; bases outside the gene matches: 6. In nucleotides, the CDR3 is TGTGCCAGCAGTGCCCGACAGGGCTACTACAATGAGCAGTTCTTC. This translates into CASSARQGYYNEQFF.

This chain connects TRBV5-1 to TRBJ2-4, with 9 bases identical to TRBD1. CDR3 length: 15 residues. Germline CDR1 reads SGHRS; CDR2 reads YFSETQ. V trimming: 4 bases; J trimming: 6 bases; junction bases outside the gene matches: 8. The CDR3 sequence is CASSLEGTGTNIQYF. Here the CDR3 DNA reads TGCGCCAGCAGCCTTGAAGGGACAGGGACAAACATTCAGTACTTC.

The gene calls are TRBV18 and TRBJ2-5, with TRBD2 identical over 7 bases. This CDR3 spans 15 amino acids. CDR1 is KGHSH, CDR2 LQKENI, per germline. V lost 4 bases and J lost 2; bases outside the gene matches: 7. CDR3 sequence (DNA): TGTGCCAGCTCACAATCGGGGGGTCCGCAAGAGACCCAGTACTTC. Translated: CASSQSGGPQETQYF.

This sequence joins TRBV28 and TRBJ2-7; 8 bases fit TRBD1. The length of the CDR3 is 14 residues. V was clipped by 7 bases and J by 4 bases; unmatched bases: 9. Germline V gives CDR1 MDHEN, CDR2 SYDVKM. In DNA form, the CDR3 reads TGTGCCAGCACTTTTTCCGGGACAGGTTACGAGCAGTACTTC. Its translation: CASTFSGTGYEQYF. Full variable domain (rest looked up from reference TRBV28 and TRBJ2-7): DVKVTQSSRYLVKRTGEKVFLECVQDMDHENMFWYRQDPGLGLRLIYFSYDVKMKEKGDIPEGYSVSREKKERFSLILESASTNQTSMYLCASTFSGTGYEQYFGPGTRLTVT.

V and J are TRBV10-2 and TRBJ1-5; a possible D gene is TRBD1 (5 bases). Looked up from germline, CDR1 is WSHSY and CDR2 is SAAADI. The ends were cut back, 6 bases at V and 2 bases at J, with 8 bases in the middle. This CDR3 is built from 13 residues. The CDR3 region has the DNA TGCGCCAGCAGCGAACAGGGCAATCAGCCCCAGCATTTT. It specifies CASSEQGNQPQHF.

The rearrangement links TRBV7-9 to TRBJ1-1, with D uncertain. V gave up 1 base and J gave up 0 bases, with 6 bases separating them. Germline V gene data show CDR1 as SEHNR and CDR2 as FQNEAQ (reference sequence). The CDR3 is made up of 14 amino acids. This CDR3 reads CASSLGGLNTEAFF. CDR3 nucleotide sequence: TGTGCCAGCAGCTTAGGCGGCTTGAACACTGAAGCTTTCTTT.

This clone was seen just once. The chain carries TRBV16 and TRBJ2-5; D gene uncertain. The CDR3 loop spans 15 amino acids. Germline CDR1 reads KGHSY; CDR2 reads FQNENV. Trimming left V 2 bases short and J 2 bases short, with 12 bases between. This CDR3 reads CASSQNPDPQETQYF. CDR3 in DNA: TGTGCCAGCAGCCAAAACCCAGATCCTCAAGAGACCCAGTACTTC. Supplemented by reference TRBV16 and TRBJ2-5, the full variable domain reads GEEVAQTPKHLVRGEGQKAKLYCAPIKGHSYVFWYQQVLKNEFKFLISFQNENVFDETGMPKERFSAKCLPNSPCSLEIQATKLEDSAVYFCASSQNPDPQETQYFGPGTRLLVL.

The chain is built from TRBV9 and TRBJ2-1; TRBD2 matches at 10 bases. The CDR3 loop spans 15 amino acids. The V gene's germline CDR1 is SGDLS and CDR2 YYNGEE. V trimming: 5 bases; J trimming: 7 bases; junction bases outside the gene matches: 9. CDR3 DNA sequence: TGTGCCAGCAGGCCCGGGGGGACTAGCGATAATGAGCAGTTCTTC. Protein product: CASRPGGTSDNEQFF.

The chain employs TRBV18 and TRBJ1-2; D possibly corresponds to TRBD1 (6 bases). The CDR3 loop spans 17 amino acids. CDR1 and CDR2 from the germline V gene are KGHSH and LQKENI. The germline V and J ends were trimmed by 0 bases and 6 bases, with 20 bases remaining between them. CDR3 sequence reads: CASSPPQTGISKDGYTF. The CDR3 DNA follows: TGTGCCAGCTCACCACCTCAAACAGGGATTTCGAAGGATGGCTACACCTTC.

J is TRBJ1-5 and V is TRBV6-5; possibly TRBD1 for D (6 bases). Deletions cut 6 bases from V and 3 bases from J, with 15 bases between. Germline V lookup: CDR1 MNHEY, CDR2 SVGAGI. The CDR3 covers 15 residues. The CDR3 nucleotides read TGTGCCAGCAGCCCCCAGGGGCCCCTCAATCAGCCCCAGCATTTT. As protein: CASSPQGPLNQPQHF.

V and J are TRBV10-3 and TRBJ1-6; a possible D gene is TRBD1 (6 bases). CDR1 and CDR2 from the germline V gene are ENHRY and SYGVKD. This CDR3 has 15 amino acids. V lost 2 bases and J lost 5, with 10 bases in between. The CDR3 is CAISEGQQNNSPLHF. The DNA of the CDR3 is TGTGCCATCAGTGAGGGACAGCAAAATAATTCACCCCTCCACTTT.

The chain carries TRBV7-9 and TRBJ2-3, with 8 positions matching TRBD2. V lost 5 bases and J lost 2; bases outside the gene matches: 9. This CDR3 has 16 amino acids. The germline CDR1 and CDR2 sequences are SEHNR and FQNEAQ (reference sequence). CDR3 loop: CASSRGTSESTDTQYF. In nucleotides, the CDR3 is TGTGCCAGCAGCCGAGGGACTAGTGAATCCACAGATACGCAGTATTTT.